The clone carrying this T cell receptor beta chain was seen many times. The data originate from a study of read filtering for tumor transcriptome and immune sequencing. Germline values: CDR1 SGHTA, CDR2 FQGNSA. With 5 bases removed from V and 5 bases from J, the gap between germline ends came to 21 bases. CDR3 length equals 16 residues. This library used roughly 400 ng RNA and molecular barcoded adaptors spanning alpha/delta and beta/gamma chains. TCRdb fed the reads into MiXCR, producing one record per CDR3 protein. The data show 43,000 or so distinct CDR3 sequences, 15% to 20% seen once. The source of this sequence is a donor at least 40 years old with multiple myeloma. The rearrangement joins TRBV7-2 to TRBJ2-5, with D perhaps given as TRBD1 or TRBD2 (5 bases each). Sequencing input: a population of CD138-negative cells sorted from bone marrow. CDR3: CASSPPGLGTRETQYF. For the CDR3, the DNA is TGTGCCAGCAGCCCGCCGGGGCTAGGAACGCGGGAGACCCAGTACTTC.